This T cell receptor (beta chain) was obtained from a study of neoadjuvant anti-PD-1 for oral cavity cancer. The time point was: after neoadjuvant nivolumab, at surgical resection. The germline V gene has CDR1 LNHDA and CDR2 SQIVND (reference sequence). The CDR3 covers 14 residues. Trimming shortened V by 0 bases and J by 5 bases, and 10 bases separated the two germline ends. TCRdb's table, derived via immunoSEQ multiplex PCR, lists solely in-frame clones and lacks some. The sample records more than 11,000 clones, approximately 70% being singletons. V usage is TRBV19 and J usage is TRBJ2-5, with unresolved D. Sequencing was performed on PBMCs, taken after nivolumab (anti-PD-1) treatment. This sequence was found in a person between 40 and 80 years old with oral cavity squamous cell carcinoma. CDR3 sequence: CASSIDYSGETQYF. CDR3 nucleotides: TGTGCCAGTAGTATAGATTATAGTGGCGAGACCCAGTACTTC.